This T cell receptor (beta chain) was profiled in a study of Tregs in tolerant kidney transplant recipients. Study in general: Sorting of CD4+CD25+CD127- cells followed roughly 3-day belatacept mixed lymphocyte reactions, sometimes with roughly five-day graft donor restimulation.

V lost 2 bases to trimming and J lost 9 bases; unmatched junction nucleotides: 7. This CDR3 is 14 amino acids long. Germline-derived CDR1 and CDR2 are GTSNPN and SVGIG (reference sequence). Profiled with immunoSEQ multiplex PCR; TCRdb holds only in-frame clones, not every one. In the table there are 15,000 to 20,000 clones, about two thirds of which are singletons. Comment on this clone: Its antigen is still unknown.

Broader study findings: Tregs expanded with activated donor B cells seemed most donor-specific. No direct test of biological reproducibility was done here.

The sample consisted of Tregs from blood cultured with allogeneic cells. The sequence was collected from a human donor in good health. This chain uses TRBV30 with TRBJ1-6; 7 bases agree with TRBD1. CDR3 protein: CAWSNGQVVSPLHF. In nucleotides, the CDR3 is TGTGCCTGGAGTAATGGACAGGTGGTTTCACCCCTCCACTTT.